This TCR beta chain was sequenced for a study of CD8+ T cells in alopecia areata. About the research overall: Severity in treated patients was scored by percentage of scalp area affected. Study findings and constraints: Significant decreases in scalp clonality and expanded CD8+ clones followed tofacitinib treatment.

This clone appeared once. Its antigen is not known. Treatment described: oral pan-JAK inhibitor, 5-10 mg twice daily. RNA, once extracted, was reverse transcribed into cDNA for use as the sequencing template. Assay: immunoSEQ multiplex PCR; the TCRdb copy retains only in-frame clones and omits some. The sample shows approximately 110,000 clones, around 53% of them seen only once. Germline values: CDR1 SNHLY, CDR2 FYNNEI. This CDR3 contains 13 residues. V was cut by 1 base and J by 4 bases, with 8 bases left in between. The chain combines TRBV2 with TRBJ2-7; D not certain. The starting material was CD8+ T cells sorted from blood, obtained at week 24, from a patient treated with tofacitinib. The receptor comes from a human donor with alopecia areata. CDR3 sequence: CASSEGLGYEQYF. CDR3 in DNA: TGTGCCAGCAGTGAAGGTTTGGGGTACGAGCAGTACTTC.